This passage covers 19 T cell receptor beta chains from one sample sequenced in a study of tumor-infiltrating lymphocytes in primary liver carcinoma. The input was around 530 ng total RNA; TCR beta cDNA was made from it with a constant-region primer. Construction of TCR beta libraries relied on three successive nested multiplex PCR rounds employing slightly modified ARM-PCR. With TRBV1-TRBV30 forward primers and a C-beta reverse primer, the first two PCR rounds were run for 9 to 10 cycles each. MiXCR was run by TCRdb on the multiplex PCR reads, yielding one entry per CDR3 protein. Here the sample spans fewer than 85,000 distinct CDR3 sequences, 69% being singletons. DNA and RNA were both co-extracted from approximately 20-30 mg of bulk tissue that had not been sorted. Material for sequencing was tumor-adjacent normal liver tissue. The receptor source for this set is a middle-aged man with primary liver carcinoma and hepatitis B virus infection.

By share, this clonotype ranks as medium-sized. The genes are TRBV4-3 and TRBJ2-5; 10 positions agree with TRBD2. The CDR3 consists of 16 residues. V was pared by 1 base and J by 4 bases, with 6 bases of the junction left unmatched. Germline assignment: CDR1 LGHNA and CDR2 YSLEER. The CDR3 bases are TGCGCCAGCAGCCAAGGAGTAGCGGGAGGAGGAGAGACCCAGTACTTC. It is translated as CASSQGVAGGGETQYF.

CDR3 nucleotide sequence: TGCGCCAGCAGCCAAGAAATACGACGGACATACGAGCAGTACTTC. Translation: CASSQEIRRTYEQYF. The chain links TRBV4-1 to TRBJ2-7, with TRBD1 as a possible D gene (5 bases). This CDR3 region has 15 residues. Germline assignment: CDR1 MGHRA and CDR2 YSYEKL. V gave up 0 bases and J gave up 4 bases, with 13 bases separating them.

As regards this clonotype: A read error may account for a junction end that differs from germline. The chain combines TRBV11-1 with TRBJ2-1; D unclear. The CDR3 totals 14 residues. Germline lookup yields CDR1 SGHAT and CDR2 FQDESV (reference sequence). The CDR3 loop reads CASSLELSYNEQLF. The CDR3 DNA sequence: TGTGCCAGCAGCTTAGAGCTCTCCTACAATGAGCAGCTCTTC.

This clonotype was recorded only once. Its ends do not fully match the called genes, so a read error is possible. The CDR3 sequence: CSSSLDSGSSETQYF. The CDR3 nucleotides are TGCTCCAGCAGCTTGGATAGCGGGAGCAGCGAGACCCAGTACTTC. V gene TRBV5-1 combines with J gene TRBJ2-5, with 9 bases matching TRBD2. The CDR3 extends over 15 amino acids. Germline V gene data show CDR1 as SGHRS and CDR2 as YFSETQ.

For this clonotype: The CDR3 does not end in the conserved phenylalanine or tryptophan, so this is likely a read error. Because the CDR3's place on the DNA is in doubt, the DNA is left out and the CDR3 is given as listed by TCRdb. The V and J genes are TRBV11-2 and TRBJ2-4. The CDR3 is 15 residues long, ends included. Per the germline V gene, CDR1 is SGHAT and CDR2 is FQNNGV. Here the CDR3 reads CASSPQQHIENIQHL.

Note on this clonotype: Given a much more abundant clone one base away, this may be a read error. The J gene is TRBJ2-3, the V gene TRBV28; 9 nucleotides match TRBD1. Trimming at V came to 7 bases and at J to 4 bases, leaving 12 bases not matched to a gene. CDR3 length: 16 residues. Per the germline V gene, CDR1 is MDHEN and CDR2 is SYDVKM. In DNA, the CDR3 is TGTGCCAGCAATTCCCCGGGACAGGGAGCAGCAGATACGCAGTATTTT. Protein product: CASNSPGQGAADTQYF. Together with reference TRBV28 and TRBJ2-3, the CDR3 gives the full variable domain: DVKVTQSSRYLVKRTGEKVFLECVQDMDHENMFWYRQDPGLGLRLIYFSYDVKMKEKGDIPEGYSVSREKKERFSLILESASTNQTSMYLCASNSPGQGAADTQYFGPGTRLTVL.

Regarding this clonotype: As the CDR3 is not closed by the conserved phenylalanine or tryptophan, this likely results from a read error. V gene TRBV6-5 combines with J gene TRBJ2-3; 7 bases align to TRBD2. V lost 8 bases, J lost 7 bases, and 12 bases stayed unmatched. The CDR3 consists of 14 residues. Germline V gene data show CDR1 as MNHEY and CDR2 as SVGAGI. The chain's CDR3 is CASAPNRGGHTQYL. The CDR3 DNA sequence: TGTGCCAGCGCCCCCAATAGGGGAGGGCATACGCAGTATTTA.

With respect to this clonotype: It may be a read error: a sequence one base away is much more abundant. V gene TRBV11-2 combines with J gene TRBJ2-3; 14 positions match TRBD2. From germline, CDR1 is SGHAT and CDR2 FQNNGV. V trimming: 7 bases; J trimming: 6 bases; junction bases outside the gene matches: 9. The CDR3 is 16 residues long. For the CDR3, the DNA is TGTGCCAGCATCTCCCCGGGACTAGCGGGAGTGGATACGCAGTATTTT. Translating gives CASISPGLAGVDTQYF.

V gene TRBV4-3 combines with J gene TRBJ2-5, with D perhaps matching TRBD2 (6 bases). Germline V gene data show CDR1 as LGHNA and CDR2 as YSLEER. V was cut by 5 bases and J by 3 bases, with 16 bases left in between. The CDR3 totals 15 residues. CDR3 protein: CASSYAGTFEETQYF. In DNA form, the CDR3 reads TGCGCCAGCAGCTACGCCGGGACTTTTGAAGAGACCCAGTACTTC.

The chain carries TRBV4-3 and TRBJ2-4, with 13 bases aligning to TRBD2. The J segment lost 5 bases and the V segment lost 4 bases, leaving 14 bases of the junction unmatched. CDR1 is LGHNA and CDR2 is YSLEER in the germline V gene. This CDR3 is 19 amino acids long. This chain's CDR3 is CASSRQLAGGSPGENIQYF. The CDR3 DNA sequence: TGCGCCAGCAGCCGGCAACTAGCGGGGGGGTCCCCTGGGGAAAACATTCAGTACTTC.

Of note for this clonotype: This could be a read error, since a much larger clone is one nucleotide away. The chain has TRBV7-9 and TRBJ2-7, with 9 bases aligning to TRBD1. This CDR3 has 15 amino acids. Germline loops: CDR1 SEHNR, CDR2 FQNEAQ (reference sequence). The CDR3 is CASSSTDRGAHEHYF. The CDR3 nucleotides read TGTGCCAGCAGCTCCACGGACAGGGGTGCCCACGAGCACTACTTC.

This clonotype is a singleton in its sample. Sequence at one end of the junction differs from germline and may be a read error. The rearrangement links TRBV11-2 to TRBJ2-7; D assignment may be TRBD1 or TRBD2 (5 bases each). CDR1 and CDR2 from the germline V gene are SGHAT and FQNNGV. The CDR3 is made up of 13 amino acids. The CDR3 bases are TGTGCCAGCAGCTTCAGAGGGGCTAACGAGCAGTATTTC. It specifies CASSFRGANEQYF.

This clonotype showed up just once. One base away lies a much larger clone, so this may be a sequencing read error. This chain connects TRBV29-1 to TRBJ1-1; a weak D match, TRBD1 (5 bases). The V gene lost 3 bases and the J gene lost 5 bases, with 19 bases spanning the gap. CDR1 SQVTM and CDR2 ANQGSEA come from the germline V gene. There are 15 residues in the CDR3. DNA of the CDR3: TGCAGCGTTGACTGGGGGTGGGGGATGAGGACTGAAGCTTTCTTT. Amino acid sequence: CSVDWGWGMRTEAFF.

Remarks on this clonotype: Just one base apart from a much larger clone, this may be a read error. This chain joins TRBV7-9 and TRBJ2-1; D gene uncertain. Germline V gene lookup returns CDR1 SEHNR and CDR2 FQNEAQ (reference sequence). Trimming took 7 bases from V and 2 from J, leaving 15 bases between them. The CDR3 covers 15 residues. CDR3 bases: TGTGCCAGCACCCCTTTTGAGGTAGCCTACAATGAGCAGTTCTTC. Its translation: CASTPFEVAYNEQFF.

Note on this clonotype: This may arise from a read error, as a much more abundant clone is one base away. V is TRBV24-1 and J is TRBJ2-1, with D perhaps TRBD1 (7 bases). The CDR3 runs 14 residues. In germline, CDR1 is KGHDR, CDR2 SFDVKD. V was cut by 4 bases and J by 9 bases, with 15 bases left in between. The CDR3 is CATSDGSGDSEQFF. DNA of the CDR3: TGTGCCACCAGTGACGGGAGTGGGGACAGTGAGCAGTTCTTC.

This clonotype came up a few times. This sequence joins TRBV30 and TRBJ2-6, with D tentatively TRBD1 (5 bases). Germline CDR1 GTSNPN, CDR2 SVGIG (reference sequence). Trimming took 4 bases from V and 4 from J, leaving 14 bases between them. The CDR3 totals 15 residues. The CDR3 loop is CAWTTGHGGANVLTF. The CDR3 nucleotides read TGTGCCTGGACCACCGGACATGGCGGGGCCAACGTCCTGACTTTC.

This chain links TRBV6-5 with TRBJ2-7; TRBD1 matches 7 bases. The J segment lost 5 bases and the V segment lost 6 bases, leaving 7 bases of the junction unmatched. CDR1 and CDR2 from the germline V gene are MNHEY and SVGAGI. This CDR3 spans 13 amino acids. DNA of the CDR3: TGTGCCAGCAGACGGAACAGGGGCCACGAGCAGTACTTC. This gives the protein CASRRNRGHEQYF.

The CDR3 here is CSVELAGGPIYEQYF. The CDR3 nucleotides read TGCAGCGTAGAACTAGCTGGAGGGCCCATCTACGAGCAGTACTTC. The chain combines TRBV29-1 with TRBJ2-7; TRBD2 is a possible D gene (6 bases). The length of the CDR3 is 15 residues. The V gene's germline CDR1 is SQVTM and CDR2 ANQGSEA. V gave up 6 bases and J gave up 3 bases, with 21 bases separating them.

This clonotype was observed at least ten times. V is TRBV28 and J is TRBJ1-1; 8 bases are shared with TRBD1. The V and J ends lost 5 bases and 6 bases, in that order; junction bases with no gene match: 8. The CDR3 is 14 residues long. The germline V gene encodes CDR1 MDHEN and CDR2 SYDVKM. The CDR3 is CASSDGQGGAEAFF. The CDR3 DNA reads as TGTGCCAGCAGTGATGGACAGGGCGGCGCTGAAGCTTTCTTT.